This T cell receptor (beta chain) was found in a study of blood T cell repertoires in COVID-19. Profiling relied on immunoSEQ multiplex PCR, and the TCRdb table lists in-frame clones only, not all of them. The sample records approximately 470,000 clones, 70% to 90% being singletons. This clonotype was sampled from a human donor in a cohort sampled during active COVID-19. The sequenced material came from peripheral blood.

The CDR3 region is CASSFPTGGRYEQYF. DNA of the CDR3: TGTGCCAGCAGCTTCCCGACAGGGGGCCGGTACGAGCAGTACTTC. This rearrangement joins TRBV7-2 to TRBJ2-7; TRBD1 agrees at 10 bases. V lost 3 bases, J lost 4 bases, and 6 bases stayed unmatched. The germline V gene encodes CDR1 SGHTA and CDR2 FQGNSA. The CDR3 totals 15 residues.